This T cell receptor beta chain was retrieved from a study of shared clonotypes between healthy human individuals. CD45RA-negative memory and CD45RA+ naive subsets were split from the CD4+ cells. Notes on this clone: Its antigen remains unknown.

Study outcomes and limitations: Some naive CD4 clonotypes, 4.5% to 5.5%, turned up in common across a handful of donors.

Splitting of each subset's genomic DNA was done evenly across several immunoSEQ plates. The data were produced by immunoSEQ multiplex PCR, yet TCRdb's version contains in-frame clones alone and is incomplete. The sample includes some 1 million clones, under 80% of them seen just once. Trimming at V came to 7 bases and at J to 4 bases, leaving 14 bases not matched to a gene. Germline V gene data show CDR1 as MGHDK and CDR2 as SYGVNS. The CDR3 extends over 17 amino acids. The origin of this receptor is a man between 18 and 35 years old in good health. The sample was memory CD4+ T cells sorted from blood. Stated subset: CD45RA-negative fraction. The chain employs TRBV25-1 and TRBJ2-2; 8 bases line up with TRBD2. The CDR3 DNA is TGTGCCAGCAAGCCGGGAGGGGGGGCGTTTGGCACCGGGGAGCTGTTTTTT. Protein: CASKPGGGAFGTGELFF. Together with reference TRBV25-1 and TRBJ2-2, the CDR3 gives the full variable domain: EADIYQTPRYLVIGTGKKITLECSQTMGHDKMYWYQQDPGMELHLIHYSYGVNSTEKGDLSSESTVSRIRTEHFPLTLESARPSHTSQYLCASKPGGGAFGTGELFFGEGSRLTVL.